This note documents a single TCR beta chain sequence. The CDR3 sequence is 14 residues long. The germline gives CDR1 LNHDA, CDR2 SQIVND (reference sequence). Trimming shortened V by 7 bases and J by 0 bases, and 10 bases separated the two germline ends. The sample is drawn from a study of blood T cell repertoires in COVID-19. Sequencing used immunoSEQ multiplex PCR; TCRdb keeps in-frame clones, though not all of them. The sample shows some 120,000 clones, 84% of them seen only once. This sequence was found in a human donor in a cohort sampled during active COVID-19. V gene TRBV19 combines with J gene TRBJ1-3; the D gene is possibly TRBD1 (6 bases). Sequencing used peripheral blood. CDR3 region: CASNQGHSGNTIYF. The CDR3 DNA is TGTGCCAGTAACCAGGGACACTCTGGAAACACCATATATTTT.